This T cell receptor (beta chain) was profiled in a study of control samples from healthy donors and cancer patients. Here immunoSEQ multiplex PCR was the method, and the copy in TCRdb shows in-frame clones only, minus some. The sample records about 83,000 clones, about nine tenths being singletons. Germline assignment: CDR1 LNHDA and CDR2 SQIVND (reference sequence). This CDR3 is 13 amino acids long. V dropped 7 bases and J dropped 1 base, with 10 bases sitting between them. This receptor was taken from a man aged 25-45 years in good health. V is TRBV19 and J is TRBJ1-1, with D hard to call. Sequencing input: blood. DNA for the CDR3: TGTGCCAGTACACTCGGTGGGAACACTGAAGCTTTCTTT. This codes for CASTLGGNTEAFF.